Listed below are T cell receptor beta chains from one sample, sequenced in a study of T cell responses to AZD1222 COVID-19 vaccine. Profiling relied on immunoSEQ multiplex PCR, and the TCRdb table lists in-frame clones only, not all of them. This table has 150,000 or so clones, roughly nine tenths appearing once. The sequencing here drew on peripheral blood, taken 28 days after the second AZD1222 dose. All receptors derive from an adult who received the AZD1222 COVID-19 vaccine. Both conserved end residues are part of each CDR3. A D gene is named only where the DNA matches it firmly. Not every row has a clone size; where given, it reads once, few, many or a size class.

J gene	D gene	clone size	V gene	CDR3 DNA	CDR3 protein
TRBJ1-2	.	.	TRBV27	TGTGCCAGCAGTTTAAAGGCCCCGGGACAAGATGGCTACACCTTC	CASSLKAPGQDGYTF
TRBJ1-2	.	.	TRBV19	TGTGCCAGTAGTATAGACGGAGGGTACTATGGCTACACCTTC	CASSIDGGYYGYTF
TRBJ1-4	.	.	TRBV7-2	TGTGCCAGCAGCTTAAGGGGGGTGTTACGCGAAAAACTGTTTTTT	CASSLRGVLREKLFF
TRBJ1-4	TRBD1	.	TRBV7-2	TGTGCCAGCAGGCGGGACAGGGCTAATGAAAAACTGTTTTTT	CASRRDRANEKLFF
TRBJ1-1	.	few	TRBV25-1	TGTGCCAGCAGTGAGCCGCCCGGCGTCGAGGCTTTCTTT	CASSEPPGVEAFF
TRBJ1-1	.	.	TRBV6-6	TGTGCCAGCAGTTACTCGGAGAGTTTCATGAACACTGAAGCTTTCTTT	CASSYSESFMNTEAFF
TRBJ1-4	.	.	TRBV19	TGTGCCAGTAGTATGAGGGGGGGGAGTGAAAAACTGTTTTTT	CASSMRGGSEKLFF
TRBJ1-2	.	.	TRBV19	TGTGCCAGTGGTCCGGGGAACTATGGCTACACCTTC	CASGPGNYGYTF
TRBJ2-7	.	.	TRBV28	TGTGCCAGCAGTTTGCAGGGTTCCTCCTACGAGCAGTACTTC	CASSLQGSSYEQYF
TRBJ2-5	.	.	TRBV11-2	TGTGCCAGCAGCCCGACAGCAACTTCCCAAGAGGGTCAGTACTTC	CASSPTATSQEGQYF
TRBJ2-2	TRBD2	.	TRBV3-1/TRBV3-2	TGTGCCAGCAGCCAGGGACTAGCTACGAACACCGGGGAGCTGTTTTTT	CASSQGLATNTGELFF
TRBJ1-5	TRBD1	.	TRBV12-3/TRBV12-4	TGTGCCAGCAGGGGACAGATCAATCAGCCCCAGCATTTT	CASRGQINQPQHF
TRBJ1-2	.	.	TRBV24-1	TGTGCCACCAGTGACGCTGGAGATGGCTACACCTTC	CATSDAGDGYTF
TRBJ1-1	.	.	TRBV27	TGTGCCAGCAACTCTGAAGCTTTCTTT	CASNSEAFF
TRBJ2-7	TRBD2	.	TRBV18	TGTGCCAGCTCACTGAAAGGACTAGCGGCCTTTACCGAGCAGTACTTC	CASSLKGLAAFTEQYF
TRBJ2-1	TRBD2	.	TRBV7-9	TGTGCCAGTACCCCAAGGAGCGGGAGCGGAGTCAATGAGCAGTTCTTC	CASTPRSGSGVNEQFF
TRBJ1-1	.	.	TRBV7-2	TGTGCCAGCAGCTTAAAGGCCGGGAACACTGAAGCTTTCTTT	CASSLKAGNTEAFF
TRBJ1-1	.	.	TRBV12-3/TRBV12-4	TGTGCCAGCAGCCACGGACAGCTTGAAGCTTTCTTT	CASSHGQLEAFF
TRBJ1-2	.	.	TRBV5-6	TGTGCCAGCAGCTTGGAGGGAGTCTATGGCTACACCTTC	CASSLEGVYGYTF
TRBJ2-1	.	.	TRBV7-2	TGTGCCAGCAGGAGAACCGCTAGTGCTGAGCAGTTCTTC	CASRRTASAEQFF
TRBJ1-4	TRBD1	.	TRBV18	TGTGCCAGCTCACCAGGGACAGATGAAAAACTGTTTTTT	CASSPGTDEKLFF
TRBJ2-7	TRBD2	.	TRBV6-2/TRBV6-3	TGTGCCAGCAGTTACGGGGGGGGTTCCTACGAGCAGTACTTC	CASSYGGGSYEQYF
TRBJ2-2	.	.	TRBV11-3	TGTGCCAGCAGCTTACGAGGAACCGGGGAGCTGTTTTTT	CASSLRGTGELFF